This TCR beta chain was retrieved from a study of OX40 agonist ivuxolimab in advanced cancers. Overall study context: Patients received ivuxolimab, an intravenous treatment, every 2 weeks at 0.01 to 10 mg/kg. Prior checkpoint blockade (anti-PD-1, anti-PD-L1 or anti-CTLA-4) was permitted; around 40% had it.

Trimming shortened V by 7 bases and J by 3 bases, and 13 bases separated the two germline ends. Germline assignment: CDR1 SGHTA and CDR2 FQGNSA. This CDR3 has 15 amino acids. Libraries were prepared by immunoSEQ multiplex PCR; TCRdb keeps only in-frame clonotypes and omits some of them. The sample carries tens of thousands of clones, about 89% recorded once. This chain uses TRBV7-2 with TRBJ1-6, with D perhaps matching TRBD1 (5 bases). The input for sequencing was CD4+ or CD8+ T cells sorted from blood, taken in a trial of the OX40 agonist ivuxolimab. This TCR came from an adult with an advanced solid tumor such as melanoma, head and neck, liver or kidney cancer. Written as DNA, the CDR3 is TGTGCCAGCACCGTTGGGGCAGACTATAATTCACCCCTCCACTTT. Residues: CASTVGADYNSPLHF.